The present entry profiles one T cell receptor beta chain with its context. The record originates from a study of blood T cell repertoires in COVID-19. Using immunoSEQ multiplex PCR, the repertoire was profiled, and TCRdb retains in-frame clones only, with some absent. In the table there are over 150,000 clones, 84% of which are singletons. The V and J ends lost 6 bases and 15 bases, in that order; junction bases with no gene match: 13. This CDR3 is built from 14 residues. The V gene's germline CDR1 is MNHEY and CDR2 SVGAGI. The sample comprised peripheral blood. The genes are TRBV6-5 and TRBJ2-1, with 11 bases matching TRBD2. This clonotype was obtained from a human donor in a cohort sampled during active COVID-19. CDR3 nucleotide sequence: TGTGCCAGCAGGAAGGAGGTAGCGGGAGGGCCCAGGTTCTTC. This translates into CASRKEVAGGPRFF.